The 25 T cell receptor beta chains given below trace back to one sample, sequenced in a study of T cells in localized non-small cell lung cancer. Profiled with immunoSEQ multiplex PCR; TCRdb holds only in-frame clones, not every one. The repertoire holds about 33,000 clones, with about nine tenths as singletons. The material was PBMCs, obtained before any cancer treatment. These receptors were taken from a man between 35 and 75 years old with stage II lung adenocarcinoma.

The chain recombines TRBV10-3 with TRBJ2-1, with TRBD1 identical over 8 bases. J was trimmed by 5 bases and V by 10 bases; bases with no gene match: 10. Germline lookup yields CDR1 ENHRY and CDR2 SYGVKD. This CDR3 is built from 14 residues. CDR3: CATNKGQVNNEQFF. In DNA, the CDR3 is TGTGCCACGAACAAGGGACAGGTGAACAATGAGCAGTTCTTC.

This clone was observed a single time. The rearrangement joins TRBV15 to TRBJ2-7; TRBD2 matches 13 bases. This CDR3 contains 18 residues. J lost 2 bases, V lost 0 bases, and 7 bases had no gene match. The germline V gene encodes CDR1 LNHNV and CDR2 YYDKDF (reference sequence). CDR3 nucleotide sequence: TGTGCCACCAGCAGAGATTGGAGGACTAGCGGGGGAACCTACGAGCAGTACTTC. It is translated as CATSRDWRTSGGTYEQYF.

This chain links TRBV28 with TRBJ2-2; perhaps D is TRBD1 or TRBD2 (6 bases each). CDR1 and CDR2 (germline): MDHEN, SYDVKM. The CDR3 is 15 residues long. Trimming shortened V by 3 bases and J by 4 bases, and 12 bases separated the two germline ends. CDR3 protein: CASSLMRGATGELFF. The CDR3 coding sequence is TGTGCCAGCAGTTTGATGAGGGGGGCCACCGGGGAGCTGTTTTTT.

The rearrangement links TRBV18 to TRBJ2-5, with TRBD1 matching over 7 bases. Germline-derived CDR1 and CDR2 are KGHSH and LQKENI. The CDR3 runs to 15 residues. The junction had 6 bases not matched to a gene; V was cut back by 2 bases and J by 3 bases. The CDR3 DNA reads as TGTGCCAGCTCACCAGGGGGCAGGGGGAAAGAGACCCAGTACTTC. It is translated as CASSPGGRGKETQYF.

V usage is TRBV5-1 and J usage is TRBJ1-2, with TRBD1 as a possible D gene (6 bases). Between the trimmed V and J ends, which lost 4 bases and 10 bases, there was a span of 20 bases. The CDR3 runs to 14 residues. Germline CDR1 and CDR2: SGHRS and YFSETQ. CDR3 region: CASSESTGSRTYTF. The DNA of the CDR3 is TGCGCCAGCAGCGAATCCACAGGGTCCCGTACCTACACCTTC.

This chain uses TRBV2 with TRBJ1-5; no reliable D call. V was cut by 6 bases and J by 1 base, with 7 bases left in between. CDR3 length: 13 amino acids. Germline V CDR1 and CDR2: SNHLY, FYNNEI. The CDR3, as DNA: TGTGCCAGCAGCCCGGGGAGCAATCAGCCCCAGCATTTT. The encoded protein is CASSPGSNQPQHF.

The genes are TRBV5-1 and TRBJ2-3; D gene ambiguous. V was shortened by 0 bases and J by 5 bases, with 4 bases between the two germline ends. The CDR3 extends over 12 amino acids. Germline CDR1 and CDR2: SGHRS and YFSETQ. In DNA form, the CDR3 reads TGCGCCAGCAGCTTGGTTGGAGATACGCAGTATTTT. This encodes CASSLVGDTQYF.

The chain combines TRBV7-6 with TRBJ2-5, with a possible D match to TRBD2 (6 bases). The V and J ends lost 5 bases and 3 bases respectively, with 22 bases between them. The CDR3 consists of 17 residues. Germline V gene sequence: CDR1 SGHVS, CDR2 FNYEAQ. The CDR3 sequence is CASSTFEGLFEEETQYF. The CDR3 DNA sequence: TGTGCCAGCAGCACATTTGAGGGACTGTTCGAGGAAGAGACCCAGTACTTC. The whole variable domain, filled in from reference TRBV7-6 and TRBJ2-5, reads GAGVSQSPRYKVTKRGQDVALRCDPISGHVSLYWYRQALGQGPEFLTYFNYEAQQDKSGLPNDRFSAERPEGSISTLTIQRTEQRDSAMYRCASSTFEGLFEEETQYFGPGTRLLVL.

CDR3 loop: CASSYSGSYEQYF. As DNA, the CDR3 is TGTGCCAGCAGTTACAGCGGTTCCTACGAGCAGTACTTC. The chain carries TRBV6-6 and TRBJ2-7; a weak D match, TRBD2 (5 bases). Trimming took off 2 bases at V and 1 base at J, with 6 bases between the two ends. Per germline, CDR1 MNHNY and CDR2 SVGAGI (reference sequence). This CDR3 is 13 amino acids long.

This clone rates as medium-sized (0.01 to 0.1%). The chain employs TRBV19 and TRBJ1-5; 7 nucleotides line up with TRBD1. The J segment lost 4 bases and the V segment lost 0 bases, leaving 6 bases of the junction unmatched. Germline CDR1 and CDR2: LNHDA and SQIVND (reference sequence). The CDR3 sequence is 16 residues long. The CDR3 loop reads CASSIESGQVNQPQHF. The DNA of the CDR3 is TGTGCCAGTAGTATAGAATCTGGACAGGTGAATCAGCCCCAGCATTTT.

V gene TRBV4-1 combines with J gene TRBJ2-3; no firm D call. The ends were cut back, 3 bases at V and 0 bases at J, with 25 bases in the middle. The CDR3 loop spans 20 amino acids. Germline CDR1 MGHRA, CDR2 YSYEKL. The CDR3 coding sequence is TGCGCCAGCAGCCAGGTTGTGGTTTATCGCGGCGGAAGGAGCACAGATACGCAGTATTTT. It translates to CASSQVVVYRGGRSTDTQYF.

The V and J genes are TRBV5-1 and TRBJ1-3; D may be TRBD1 (6 bases). In germline, CDR1 is SGHRS, CDR2 YFSETQ. This CDR3 is 18 amino acids long. The V end was cut by 1 base, the J end by 0 bases, with 17 bases between. The CDR3 DNA reads as TGCGCCAGCAGCTTGACCTCAGGGGAACTTAGCTCTGGAAACACCATATATTTT. It translates to CASSLTSGELSSGNTIYF.

This chain uses TRBV6-1 with TRBJ2-1, with D perhaps TRBD1 (6 bases). This CDR3 contains 15 residues. Trimming took off 6 bases at V and 4 bases at J, with 16 bases between the two ends. Germline CDR1 is MNHNS and CDR2 is SASEGT. The CDR3: CASSLDRSVYNEQFF. The DNA of the CDR3 is TGTGCCAGCAGCTTGGACAGAAGTGTTTACAATGAGCAGTTCTTC.

The CDR3 is CASSPGTSGSYEQYF. Here the CDR3 DNA reads TGTGCCAGCAGCCCAGGGACTAGCGGATCCTACGAGCAGTACTTC. The rearrangement joins TRBV11-2 to TRBJ2-5, with TRBD2 matching 11 bases. TRBJ2-7 explains the end of the DNA better; the J call may be wrong. The length of the CDR3 is 15 residues. The germline V gene encodes CDR1 SGHAT and CDR2 FQNNGV.

The chain combines TRBV11-3 with TRBJ2-6, with unresolved D. From germline, CDR1 is SGHNT and CDR2 YENEEA. V was cut by 4 bases and J by 0 bases, with 13 bases left in between. The CDR3 has 17 amino acids. CDR3 sequence reads: CASSYRTVLSGANVLTF. CDR3 sequence (DNA): TGTGCCAGCAGCTACCGGACGGTCCTCTCTGGGGCCAACGTCCTGACTTTC.

This sequence joins TRBV5-4 and TRBJ2-5; D gene uncertain. With 4 bases removed from V and 7 bases from J, the gap between germline ends came to 14 bases. Germline assignment: CDR1 SGHNT and CDR2 YYREEE (reference sequence). The CDR3 extends over 13 amino acids. The DNA for the CDR3 is TGTGCCAGCAGCCCCCGTGTCTTGGGGACCCAGTACTTC. As protein: CASSPRVLGTQYF.

The chain links TRBV27 to TRBJ1-1; D is unresolved. The CDR3 is 16 amino acids. Per germline, CDR1 MNHEY and CDR2 SMNVEV (reference sequence). The V and J ends lost 6 bases and 2 bases respectively, with 19 bases between them. The CDR3 is CASRSFLPPLNTEAFF. The CDR3 DNA is TGTGCCAGCAGGTCTTTTCTCCCGCCACTAAACACTGAAGCTTTCTTT.

The chain is built from TRBV6-6 and TRBJ2-3; D possibly matches TRBD1 or TRBD2 (5 bases each). The CDR3 totals 15 residues. Germline-derived CDR1 and CDR2 are MNHNY and SVGAGI (reference sequence). V was shortened by 3 bases and J by 5 bases, with 15 bases between the two germline ends. CDR3: CASSYRTLGGDTQYF. CDR3 DNA sequence: TGTGCCAGCAGTTATAGGACGCTTGGGGGAGATACGCAGTATTTT.

The genes are TRBV19 and TRBJ2-7; 9 positions agree with TRBD1. J gave up 5 bases and V 5 bases, and 7 bases lay outside the gene matches. Germline-derived CDR1 and CDR2 are LNHDA and SQIVND (reference sequence). The CDR3 sequence is 14 residues long. The CDR3 spells CASSLQGATNEQYF. The CDR3 DNA reads TGTGCCAGTAGTTTACAGGGGGCGACGAACGAGCAGTACTTC.

The CDR3 loop reads CASSLEASYQETQYF. The CDR3 nucleotides read TGTGCCAGCAGCTTGGAGGCCAGCTACCAAGAGACCCAGTACTTC. This chain links TRBV5-4 with TRBJ2-5; D unclear. Germline V gene sequence: CDR1 SGHNT, CDR2 YYREEE (reference sequence). CDR3 length: 15 amino acids. V lost 0 bases and J lost 0, with 9 bases in between.

This chain joins TRBV29-1 and TRBJ2-1; TRBD1 aligns across 9 bases. CDR3 length: 15 amino acids. The germline gives CDR1 SQVTM, CDR2 ANQGSEA. The ends lost 1 base at V and 4 bases at J; junction bases unmatched: 5. In DNA form, the CDR3 reads TGCAGCGTTGAAGGGACAGGGGAGTCATACAATGAGCAGTTCTTC. This codes for CSVEGTGESYNEQFF.

V is TRBV11-2 and J is TRBJ2-5; no definite D call. The CDR3 sequence is 13 residues long. In germline, CDR1 is SGHAT, CDR2 FQNNGV. Trimming cost V 1 base and J 5 bases, with 8 bases left between them. The DNA of the CDR3 is TGTGCCAGCAGCTTAGGTCGGGCGGAGACCCAGTACTTC. Amino acid sequence: CASSLGRAETQYF. Full variable domain (missing parts from reference TRBV11-2 and TRBJ2-5): EAGVAQSPRYKIIEKRQSVAFWCNPISGHATLYWYQQILGQGPKLLIQFQNNGVVDDSQLPKDRFSAERLKGVDSTLKIQPAKLEDSAVYLCASSLGRAETQYFGPGTRLLVL.

The V and J genes are TRBV9 and TRBJ2-3, with D unclear. This CDR3 has 12 residues. The germline V and J ends were trimmed by 4 bases and 3 bases, with 6 bases remaining between them. Germline CDR1 is SGDLS and CDR2 is YYNGEE. CDR3 sequence: CASSPRTDTQYF. CDR3 DNA sequence: TGTGCCAGCAGCCCCCGGACAGATACGCAGTATTTT.

The chain employs TRBV6-1 and TRBJ1-2; D possibly corresponds to TRBD1 (5 bases). Trimming stripped 4 bases from V and 3 bases from J, with 15 bases between. CDR1 and CDR2 from the germline V gene are MNHNS and SASEGT. The CDR3 spans 15 residues. CDR3 region: CASSAINRRDYGYTF. In DNA form, the CDR3 reads TGTGCCAGCAGTGCTATCAACAGGCGGGACTATGGCTACACCTTC.

The chain links TRBV10-3 to TRBJ1-2; no clear D. V lost 1 base, J lost 8 bases, and 14 bases lay in between. The CDR3 is 14 residues long. Per germline, CDR1 ENHRY and CDR2 SYGVKD. The CDR3 spells CAISELAAPVGYTF. The CDR3 coding sequence is TGTGCCATCAGTGAGTTGGCAGCCCCTGTGGGCTACACCTTC.